Below, 8 T cell receptor beta chains from the same sample are listed, as sequenced in a study of blood T cell repertoires in COVID-19. The protocol was immunoSEQ multiplex PCR, while the TCRdb copy is restricted to in-frame clones and leaves out a portion. The repertoire has fewer than 400,000 clones, approximately 90% of them found once; the top ten carry roughly a tenth. The sequenced sample consisted of PBMCs or T cells enriched from blood (not recorded which). The receptors were sampled from a woman aged 45-65 years who had recovered from COVID-19.

V gene TRBV2 combines with J gene TRBJ2-2, with D perhaps matching TRBD1 (7 bases). There are 15 residues in the CDR3. Germline CDR1 SNHLY, CDR2 FYNNEI. V was pared by 7 bases and J by 4 bases, with 16 bases between. CDR3 sequence: CASTQEGAVTGELFF. The CDR3 DNA sequence: TGTGCCAGCACTCAGGAGGGGGCGGTCACCGGGGAGCTGTTTTTT.

This chain uses TRBV6-1 with TRBJ1-1; perhaps TRBD1 as D (6 bases). V lost 3 bases to trimming and J lost 6 bases, with 20 bases between them. The germline gives CDR1 MNHNS, CDR2 SASEGT. The CDR3 extends over 16 amino acids. CDR3 region: CASSDTGRAFTAEAFF. The CDR3 region has the DNA TGTGCCAGCAGTGATACAGGGAGAGCTTTTACCGCTGAAGCTTTCTTT.

The J gene is TRBJ2-5, the V gene TRBV9; 11 bases map to TRBD2. The CDR3 is 16 residues long. Losses at the gene ends were 1 base for V and 1 base for J; bases not matched to a gene: 3. Germline CDR1 reads SGDLS; CDR2 reads YYNGEE. CDR3 nucleotide sequence: TGTGCCAGCAGCGTAACCGGGACTAGCGGCCAAGAGACCCAGTACTTC. This gives the protein CASSVTGTSGQETQYF.

This chain links TRBV28 with TRBJ1-1; D is uncertain. CDR3 length: 12 residues. V shed 6 bases and J shed 6 bases, with 11 bases lying between them. Germline-derived CDR1 and CDR2 are MDHEN and SYDVKM. The CDR3 is CASRGIVPEAFF. For the CDR3, the DNA is TGTGCCAGCAGGGGCATTGTCCCTGAAGCTTTCTTT.

This chain uses TRBV29-1 with TRBJ2-1; 8 nucleotides line up with TRBD1. The junction had 4 bases not matched to a gene; V was cut back by 0 bases and J by 12 bases. CDR1 and CDR2 from the germline V gene are SQVTM and ANQGSEA. The CDR3 contains 12 residues. CDR3 DNA: TGCAGCGTTGAAGATCTCGGGACAGGGCAGTTCTTC. This encodes CSVEDLGTGQFF.

This chain joins TRBV7-9 and TRBJ1-5; a weak D match, TRBD1 (6 bases). The germline V gene has CDR1 SEHNR and CDR2 FQNEAQ (reference sequence). The V and J ends lost 6 bases and 2 bases respectively, with 8 bases between them. This CDR3 contains 13 residues. The CDR3 DNA sequence: TGTGCCAGCAGACAGGGAGGCAATCAGCCCCAGCATTTT. The encoded protein is CASRQGGNQPQHF.

This chain joins TRBV6-1 and TRBJ1-6, with 8 bases fitting TRBD1. This CDR3 is 19 amino acids long. CDR1 is MNHNS and CDR2 is SASEGT in the germline V gene. J lost 7 bases, V lost 2 bases, and 16 bases had no gene match. The CDR3 loop is CASSEITRGLKSWNSPLHF. The CDR3 bases are TGTGCCAGCAGTGAAATTACCAGGGGGCTTAAGAGTTGGAATTCACCCCTCCACTTT.

This chain uses TRBV6-1 with TRBJ1-5, with D maybe TRBD1 (5 bases). Between the trimmed V and J ends, which lost 1 base and 2 bases, there was a span of 6 bases. Germline-derived CDR1 and CDR2 are MNHNS and SASEGT. The CDR3 consists of 14 residues. CDR3 DNA sequence: TGTGCCAGCAGTGAAGGGGGCGGCAATCAGCCCCAGCATTTT. Protein: CASSEGGGNQPQHF.